This T cell receptor (beta chain) stems from a study of blood T cell repertoires in COVID-19 (dated by TCRdb to the early 2020s). Concerning the study at large: Collaborator samples came from the United States, Italy and Spain and covered acute and convalescent phases of COVID-19. A freely available public database, intended as a resource for researchers studying the immune response to SARS-CoV-2, is where the repertoires were released. Samples came from the ongoing ImmuneRACE study (first 160 participants) plus 1,254 subjects from 6 global collaborators. Subjects who had been exposed to COVID-19, were actively infected with it, or had recovered from it provided the deeply sampled blood TCRbeta repertoires that made up the dataset. The prospective study material was composed of cDNA or gDNA derived from T cells, B-cell-depleted T cells, or PBMCs. A de-identified subject ID, COVID-19 status, age in years and sex were almost always included in the sample metadata. Where HLA class I and class II types were available, the types were taken from metadata supplied by the sample provider, not from assay-based typing. Broader findings and caveats from the paper: The amount of clinical and demographic metadata varied by source and participant and was provided uncurated.

Participants in the prospective study were enrolled through a virtual design, were aged about 18 to 100 years, and lived in fewer than 30 United States geographic areas. Cohort assignment in the prospective study relied on participant-reported clinical history from a screening survey and a study questionnaire. Each participant in the prospective study had whole blood, serum and a nasopharyngeal or oropharyngeal swab collected by mobile phlebotomists. Participants in the prospective study had the option to provide additional blood draws and questionnaires over an approximately two-month period. Before DNA extraction, blood samples from the prospective study were shipped at room temperature or frozen. Trimming accounts for 4 bases at V and 2 bases at J, while the number of junction bases matched to no gene is 2. The germline V gene (reference sequence) gives CDR1 as LNHDA and CDR2 as SQIVND. There are 15 amino acids in the CDR3, from cysteine to phenylalanine inclusive. Of the read, only the CDR3 DNA is kept; its 45 bases are in frame from base 1.

TCRbeta CDR3 regions were amplified from genomic DNA by means of the immunoSEQ Assay, a bias-controlled multiplex PCR. As for how the authors treated the data: The number of nucleated cells in each sample was estimated by amplification of reference gene primers within the assay. To quantify the absolute abundance of each unique TCRbeta CDR3 rearrangement, sequence reads were collapsed and filtered. For each sample, productive Simpson clonality was calculated as the square root of Simpson's diversity index across productive rearrangements. In its TCRdb copy, this immuneACCESS table keeps in-frame sequences only and misses some clones. Where compared with another copy, unresolved V genes explain less than half of these, and the others have no known cause. D and trimming come from the DNA, and the V and J calls and clone size come from that table. The sample includes about 200,000 clones, with over 75% observed a single time. Around 7.4% of the sample is held by the ten biggest clonotypes.

Comments on this clone: Its antigen remains undetermined. It has no much larger one-base neighbor in the sample; base qualities were not kept.

The V and J genes are TRBV19 and TRBJ2-7; 13 bases in the junction line up with TRBD2. This sequence was found in a woman in her thirties or forties with acute COVID-19. Material for sequencing was PBMCs or T cells enriched from blood (not recorded which). CDR3 region: CASSTLAGGTYEQYF. The bases read TGTGCCAGTAGTACACTAGCGGGAGGGACCTACGAGCAGTACTTC.